This TCR beta chain originates from a study of blood T cells in healthy people across ages. Whole-study results and caveats: The unsorted PBMCs prevented any conclusive comparison of naive versus antigen-experienced cells.

Alongside a J-beta primer mix, a sample-barcoded 5' primer served in a second PCR lasting 7 to 11 cycles. TCRdb called the 5' RACE reads again in MiXCR, with one record for every CDR3 protein. Of nearly 1 million distinct CDR3 sequences in the sample, approximately 50% were seen once. V lost 5 bases to trimming and J lost 5 bases, with 18 bases between them. The CDR3 runs to 15 residues. Germline loops: CDR1 SNHLY, CDR2 FYNNEI. Every donor contributed roughly 11 milliliters of peripheral blood by blood draw. The study isolated at least 6.5 million PBMCs from each sample. This clonotype showed up just a few times. The antigen is undetermined.

The TCR was taken from an older woman in good health. The specimen sequenced was blood. The V gene is TRBV2, the J gene TRBJ1-2; the D is unclear. CDR3 nucleotides: TGTGCCAGCAGTTTAGGACGCGCAGATAATTATGGCTACACCTTC. This gives the protein CASSLGRADNYGYTF. Looking up the rest from reference TRBV2 and TRBJ1-2 gives the full variable domain: EPEVTQTPSHQVTQMGQEVILRCVPISNHLYFYWYRQILGQKVEFLVSFYNNEISEKSEIFDDQFSVERPDGSNFTLKIRSTKLEDSAMYFCASSLGRADNYGYTFGSGTRLTVV.